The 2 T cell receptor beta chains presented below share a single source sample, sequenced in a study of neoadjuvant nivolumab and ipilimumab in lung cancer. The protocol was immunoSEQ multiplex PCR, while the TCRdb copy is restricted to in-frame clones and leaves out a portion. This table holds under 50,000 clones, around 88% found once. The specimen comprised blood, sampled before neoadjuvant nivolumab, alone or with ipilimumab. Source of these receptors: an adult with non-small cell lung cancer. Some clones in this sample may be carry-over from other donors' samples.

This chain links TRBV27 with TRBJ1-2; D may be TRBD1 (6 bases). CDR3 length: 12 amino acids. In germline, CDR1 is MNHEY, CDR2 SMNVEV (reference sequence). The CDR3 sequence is CTTGNRVDGYTF. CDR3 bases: TGTACAACAGGCAACAGGGTCGATGGCTACACCTTC.

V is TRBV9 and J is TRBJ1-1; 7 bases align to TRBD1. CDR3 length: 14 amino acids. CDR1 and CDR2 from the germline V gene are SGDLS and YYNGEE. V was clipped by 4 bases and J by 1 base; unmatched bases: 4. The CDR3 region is CASSPRTGNTEAFF. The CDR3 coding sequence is TGTGCCAGCAGCCCCCGGACAGGGAACACTGAAGCTTTCTTT. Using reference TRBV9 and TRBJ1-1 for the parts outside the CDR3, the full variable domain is DSGVTQTPKHLITATGQRVTLRCSPRSGDLSVYWYQQSLDQGLQFLIQYYNGEERAKGNILERFSAQQFPDLHSELNLSSLELGDSALYFCASSPRTGNTEAFFGQGTRLTVV.